This is a list of T cell receptor beta chains from one sample in a study of human T cells and chemical hapten exposure. TCRdb re-derived calls from the RACE reads in MiXCR, one entry per CDR3 protein. The top ten clones hold around 1.4% of a sample with about 140,000 distinct CDR3 sequences, over 9.5% of them seen once. The sample here was whole blood, taken in connection with sensitization to the hapten diphenylcyclopropenone (DPC). These receptors originate from a woman aged 50 to 60 with alopecia areata. Some clones in this sample may be carry-over from other donors' samples. CDR3s include the opening cysteine and the closing phenylalanine or tryptophan. The D gene is left open where the match is weak. Not all rows give a size; the values are once, few, many and, for expanded clones, a class.

>many|TRBJ2-3|TRBD2|TRBV9
CASSAVAGEKSDTQYF
TGTGCCAGCAGCGCTGTAGCGGGAGAAAAATCAGATACGCAGTATTTT
>many|TRBJ1-1|-|TRBV2
CASRPNGNTEAFF
TGTGCCAGCCGGCCCAATGGGAACACTGAAGCTTTCTTT
>many|TRBJ2-2|TRBD2|TRBV18
CASSPPSLAGLTGELFF
TGTGCCAGCTCACCACCGTCACTAGCGGGTCTCACCGGGGAGCTGTTTTTT
>many|TRBJ2-1|-|TRBV6-2/TRBV6-3
CASKPSWGNEQFF
TGTGCCAGTAAGCCCTCCTGGGGCAATGAGCAGTTCTTC
>few|TRBJ1-1|-|TRBV5-1
CASSLDRAITEAFF
TGCGCCAGCAGCTTGGACAGGGCGATCACTGAAGCTTTCTTT
>few|TRBJ2-7|TRBD1|TRBV28
CASSRHRDRERVNYEQYF
TGTGCCAGCAGCCGACACCGGGACAGGGAAAGGGTTAACTACGAGCAGTACTTC
>few|TRBJ1-5|-|TRBV12-3/TRBV12-4
CASSGAPYSNQPQHF
TGTGCCAGCAGCGGGGCCCCTTATAGCAATCAGCCCCAGCATTTT
>-|TRBJ2-7|TRBD1|TRBV30
CAWSAQGGEQYF
TGTGCCTGGAGTGCACAGGGGGGCGAGCAGTACTTC
>many|TRBJ2-5|-|TRBV20-1
CSAQIPGARETQYF
TGCAGTGCTCAAATCCCCGGGGCCCGGGAGACCCAGTACTTC
>few|TRBJ1-5|-|TRBV19
CASSITGGARDQPQHF
TGTGCCAGTAGTATTACAGGAGGGGCCCGAGATCAGCCCCAGCATTTT
>-|TRBJ2-3|-|TRBV29-1
CSVDGRGWSDTQYF
TGCAGCGTTGACGGCAGGGGCTGGTCGGATACGCAGTATTTT
>few|TRBJ2-7|-|TRBV28
CAISPWRGAKNEQYF
TGTGCCATCTCACCCTGGAGGGGGGCGAAGAACGAGCAGTACTTC
>few|TRBJ2-5|TRBD1|TRBV7-7
CASSLARGTGASGTQYF
TGTGCTAGCAGCTTAGCAAGAGGGACAGGGGCCTCGGGGACCCAGTACTTC
>few|TRBJ2-3|TRBD2|TRBV11-2
CASSFTISGRSRDTQYF
TGTGCCAGCAGCTTTACTATTAGCGGGAGATCCAGAGATACGCAGTATTTT
>many|TRBJ2-6|-|TRBV29-1
CSVGRSGGGGANVLTF
TGCAGCGTTGGAAGGTCAGGGGGAGGTGGGGCCAACGTCCTGACTTTC
>-|TRBJ2-7|TRBD1|TRBV12-3/TRBV12-4
CASRFQGAGTYEQYF
TGTGCCAGCAGATTTCAGGGGGCCGGTACCTACGAGCAGTACTTC
>-|TRBJ2-1|TRBD2|TRBV19
CASMILAGGINEQFF
TGTGCCAGTATGATTCTAGCGGGAGGGATCAATGAGCAGTTCTTC
>few|TRBJ2-3|-|TRBV10-3
CAISEAGGSTDTQYF
TGTGCCATCAGTGAGGCCGGCGGTAGCACAGATACGCAGTATTTT
>few|TRBJ1-6|TRBD1|TRBV9
CASSEQGYNSPLHF
TGTGCCAGCAGCGAACAGGGGTATAATTCACCCCTCCACTTT
>many|TRBJ2-1|TRBD2|TRBV7-2
CASSLGGGSLWNEQFF
TGTGCCAGCAGCTTAGGAGGCGGGAGTCTCTGGAATGAGCAGTTCTTC
>few|TRBJ1-2|-|TRBV29-1
CSVEDEGSGYGYTF
TGCAGCGTTGAAGATGAAGGCAGCGGCTATGGCTACACCTTC
>many|TRBJ2-7|TRBD2|TRBV2
CASRPLAGSSYEQYF
TGTGCCAGCCGACCTTTAGCGGGAAGCTCCTACGAGCAGTACTTC
>few|TRBJ1-1|-|TRBV7-8
CASTTPSGTPNTEAFF
TGTGCCAGCACCACCCCCTCCGGGACACCGAACACTGAAGCTTTCTTT
>many|TRBJ2-5|-|TRBV28
CASSFGSGVETQYF
TGTGCCAGCAGTTTCGGGTCGGGGGTGGAGACCCAGTACTTC
>few|TRBJ2-3|-|TRBV20-1
CSAEKNRESDTQYF
TGCAGTGCCGAAAAAAACAGGGAGTCAGATACGCAGTATTTT
>few|TRBJ2-7|-|TRBV5-6
CASSTDTSYEQYF
TGTGCCAGCAGCACCGACACGTCGTACGAGCAGTACTTC
>few|TRBJ2-7|TRBD2|TRBV28
CATLLSGSRNEQYF
TGTGCCACCTTACTTAGCGGGAGCAGGAACGAGCAGTACTTC
>few|TRBJ2-6|TRBD2|TRBV29-1
CSVEGPGTSDSSGANVLTF
TGCAGCGTTGAAGGTCCGGGGACTAGCGATAGCTCTGGGGCCAACGTCCTGACTTTC
>many|TRBJ1-6|TRBD1|TRBV7-3
CASSLQGAITSPLHF
TGTGCCAGCAGCCTACAGGGGGCCATTACTTCACCCCTCCACTTT
>-|TRBJ2-5|-|TRBV29-1
CSIDSPSQETQYF
TGCAGCATAGACAGTCCCTCCCAAGAGACCCAGTACTTC
>few|TRBJ1-5|-|TRBV7-2
CASSPRDIDNQPQHF
TGTGCCAGCAGCCCGAGGGACATTGACAATCAGCCCCAGCATTTT
>many|TRBJ1-1|TRBD1|TRBV12-3/TRBV12-4
CASSLWTGPTEAFF
TGTGCCAGCAGTTTATGGACAGGACCCACTGAAGCTTTCTTT
>few|TRBJ2-5|-|TRBV29-1
CSVRLAETQYF
TGCAGCGTTCGGCTAGCGGAGACCCAGTACTTC
>-|TRBJ2-3|TRBD2|TRBV5-1
CASNPRGGFGTDTQYF
TGCGCCAGCAACCCCCGGGGGGGTTTTGGTACAGATACGCAGTATTTT
>-|TRBJ2-5|-|TRBV9
CASSVREGQQETQYF
TGTGCCAGCAGCGTAAGGGAGGGACAGCAAGAGACCCAGTACTTC
>-|TRBJ2-5|-|TRBV20-1
CSARDDGYGTQYF
TGCAGTGCCAGGGACGACGGGTACGGGACCCAGTACTTC
>many|TRBJ1-6|-|TRBV12-3/TRBV12-4
CASRDPHRNSPLHF
TGTGCCAGCAGAGACCCCCACAGGAATTCACCCCTCCACTTT
>many|TRBJ1-4|-|TRBV6-1
CASSDSTATNEKLFF
TGTGCCAGCAGTGACTCGACAGCAACTAATGAAAAACTGTTTTTT
>few|TRBJ2-1|-|TRBV20-1
CSASTHEQFF
TGCAGTGCTAGTACCCATGAGCAGTTCTTC
>many|TRBJ2-2|-|TRBV4-3
CASSQDRVVTGELFF
TGCGCCAGCAGCCAAGATCGGGTCGTCACCGGGGAGCTGTTTTTT
>-|TRBJ2-1|TRBD2|TRBV7-2
CASSLAGTSAGIEQFF
TGTGCCAGCAGCTTAGCGGGGACTAGTGCGGGTATTGAGCAGTTCTTC
>-|TRBJ2-7|TRBD2|TRBV29-1
CSVAAAGTYEQYF
TGCAGCGTTGCCGCAGCGGGGACCTACGAGCAGTACTTC
>-|TRBJ1-3|-|TRBV12-3/TRBV12-4
CASSPSRDIYTIYF
TGTGCCAGCAGTCCGAGCCGGGACATTTACACCATATATTTT
>-|TRBJ2-7|TRBD2|TRBV29-1
CSVRSTSGLDYEQYF
TGCAGCGTACGTTCGACTAGCGGGCTAGACTACGAGCAGTACTTC
>many|TRBJ2-2|-|TRBV6-5
CASSSPSGQGRTGELFF
TGTGCCAGCAGTTCCCCCTCGGGACAAGGAAGGACCGGGGAGCTGTTTTTT
>-|TRBJ1-1|TRBD1|TRBV28
CASSTPRGRALRAEAFF
TGTGCCAGCAGCACACCCAGGGGGCGAGCCTTGCGCGCTGAAGCTTTCTTT
>few|TRBJ1-4|-|TRBV20-1
CSALTENEKLFF
TGCAGTGCTCTTACTGAGAATGAAAAACTGTTTTTT
>few|TRBJ2-3|-|TRBV10-3
CAISELGTSTDTQYF
TGTGCCATCAGTGAGTTGGGGACTAGCACAGATACGCAGTATTTT
>-|TRBJ2-5|-|TRBV7-2
CASSGPEETQYF
TGTGCCAGCAGCGGCCCAGAAGAGACCCAGTACTTC
>few|TRBJ2-7|TRBD1|TRBV30
CAWRDRGGPYEQYF
TGTGCCTGGAGAGACAGGGGTGGCCCCTACGAGCAGTACTTC
>many|TRBJ2-3|TRBD2|TRBV12-3/TRBV12-4
CASSPGTSGPDTQYF
TGTGCCAGCAGTCCCGGGACTAGCGGGCCAGATACGCAGTATTTT
>many|TRBJ2-5|-|TRBV5-6
CASSLPGAEQETQYF
TGTGCCAGCAGCCTACCGGGAGCGGAGCAAGAGACCCAGTACTTC
>-|TRBJ1-1|-|TRBV20-1
CSARDRRRILNTEAFF
TGCAGTGCTAGAGATCGAAGGCGAATCCTGAACACTGAAGCTTTCTTT
>-|TRBJ2-2|TRBD2|TRBV3-1
CASSKRWTSGRPNTGELFF
TGTGCCAGCAGCAAACGCTGGACTAGCGGGAGGCCGAACACCGGGGAGCTGTTTTTT